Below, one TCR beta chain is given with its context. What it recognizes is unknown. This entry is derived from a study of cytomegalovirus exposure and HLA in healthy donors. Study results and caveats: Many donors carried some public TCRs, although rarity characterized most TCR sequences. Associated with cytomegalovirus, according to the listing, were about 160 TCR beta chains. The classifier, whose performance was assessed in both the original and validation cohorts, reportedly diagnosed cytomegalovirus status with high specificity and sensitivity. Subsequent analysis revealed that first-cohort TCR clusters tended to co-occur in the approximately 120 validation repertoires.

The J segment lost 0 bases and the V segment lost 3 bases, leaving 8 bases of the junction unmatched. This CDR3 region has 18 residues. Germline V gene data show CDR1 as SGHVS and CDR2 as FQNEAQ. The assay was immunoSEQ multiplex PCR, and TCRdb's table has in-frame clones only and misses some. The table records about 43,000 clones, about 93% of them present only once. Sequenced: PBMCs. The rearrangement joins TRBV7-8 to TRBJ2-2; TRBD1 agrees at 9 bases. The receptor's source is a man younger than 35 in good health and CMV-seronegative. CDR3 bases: TGTGCCAGCAGCTTCCGACAGGGGGAGGACGCGAACACCGGGGAGCTGTTTTTT. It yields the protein CASSFRQGEDANTGELFF.